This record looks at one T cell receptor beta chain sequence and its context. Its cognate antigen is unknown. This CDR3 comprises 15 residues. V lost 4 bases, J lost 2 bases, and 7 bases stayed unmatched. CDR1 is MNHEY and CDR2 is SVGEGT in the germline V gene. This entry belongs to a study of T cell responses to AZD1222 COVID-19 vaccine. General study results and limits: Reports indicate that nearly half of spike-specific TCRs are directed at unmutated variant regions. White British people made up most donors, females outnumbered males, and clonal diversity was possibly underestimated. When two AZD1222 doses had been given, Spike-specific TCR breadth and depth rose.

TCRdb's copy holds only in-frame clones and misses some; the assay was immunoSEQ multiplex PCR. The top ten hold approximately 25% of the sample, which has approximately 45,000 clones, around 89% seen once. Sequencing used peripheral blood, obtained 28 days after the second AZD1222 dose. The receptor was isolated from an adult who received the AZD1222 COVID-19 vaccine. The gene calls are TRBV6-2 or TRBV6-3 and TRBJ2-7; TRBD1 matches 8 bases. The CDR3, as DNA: TGTGCCAGCAGTTCCACCGGGACAGGCCCCTACGAGCAGTACTTC. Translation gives CASSSTGTGPYEQYF.